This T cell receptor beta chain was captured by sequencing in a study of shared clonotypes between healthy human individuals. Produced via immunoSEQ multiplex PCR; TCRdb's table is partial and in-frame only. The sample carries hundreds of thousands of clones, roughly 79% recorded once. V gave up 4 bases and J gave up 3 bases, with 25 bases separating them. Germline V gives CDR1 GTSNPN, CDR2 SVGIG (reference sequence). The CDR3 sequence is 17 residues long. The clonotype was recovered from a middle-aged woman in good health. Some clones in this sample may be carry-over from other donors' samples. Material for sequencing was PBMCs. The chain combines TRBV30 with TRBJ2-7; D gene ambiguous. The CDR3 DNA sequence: TGTGCCTGGACTCCGGACGCCGGCCCGGATCTGCTCTACGAGCAGTACTTC. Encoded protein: CAWTPDAGPDLLYEQYF.